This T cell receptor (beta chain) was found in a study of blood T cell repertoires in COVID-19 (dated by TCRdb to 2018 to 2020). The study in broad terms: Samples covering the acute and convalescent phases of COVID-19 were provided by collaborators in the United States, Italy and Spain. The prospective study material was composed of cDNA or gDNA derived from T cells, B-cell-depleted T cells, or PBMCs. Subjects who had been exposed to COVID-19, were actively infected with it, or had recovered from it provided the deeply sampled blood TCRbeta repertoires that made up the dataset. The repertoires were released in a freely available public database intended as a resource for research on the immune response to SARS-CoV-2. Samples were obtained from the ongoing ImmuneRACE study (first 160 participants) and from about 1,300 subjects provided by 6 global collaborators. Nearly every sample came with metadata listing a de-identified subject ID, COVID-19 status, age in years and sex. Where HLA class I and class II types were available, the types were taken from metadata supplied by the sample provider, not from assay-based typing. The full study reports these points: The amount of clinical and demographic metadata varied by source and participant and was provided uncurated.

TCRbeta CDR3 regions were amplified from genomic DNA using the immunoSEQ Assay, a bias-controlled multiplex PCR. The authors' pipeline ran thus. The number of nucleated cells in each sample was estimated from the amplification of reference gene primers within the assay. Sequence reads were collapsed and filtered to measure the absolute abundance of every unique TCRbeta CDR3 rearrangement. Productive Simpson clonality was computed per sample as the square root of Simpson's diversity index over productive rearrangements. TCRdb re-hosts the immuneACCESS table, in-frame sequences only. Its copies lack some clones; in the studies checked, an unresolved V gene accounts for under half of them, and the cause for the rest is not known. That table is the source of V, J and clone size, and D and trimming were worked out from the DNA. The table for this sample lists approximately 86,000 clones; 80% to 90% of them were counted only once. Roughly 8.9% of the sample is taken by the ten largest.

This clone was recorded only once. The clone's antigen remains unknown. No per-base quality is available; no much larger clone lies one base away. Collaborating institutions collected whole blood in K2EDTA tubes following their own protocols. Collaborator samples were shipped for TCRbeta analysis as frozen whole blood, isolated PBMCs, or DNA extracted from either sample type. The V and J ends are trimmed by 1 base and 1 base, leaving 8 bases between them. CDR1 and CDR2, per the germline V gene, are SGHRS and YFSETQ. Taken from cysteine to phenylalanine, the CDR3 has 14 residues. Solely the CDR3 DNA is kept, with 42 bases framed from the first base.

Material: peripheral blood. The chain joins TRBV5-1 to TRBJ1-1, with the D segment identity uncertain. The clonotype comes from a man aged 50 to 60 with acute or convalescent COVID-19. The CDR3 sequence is CASSLRFSNTEAFF. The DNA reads TGCGCCAGCAGCTTGCGTTTCTCGAACACTGAAGCTTTCTTT.